This TCR beta chain stems from a study of control samples from healthy donors and cancer patients. In its sample, this clone was seen a few times. The length of the CDR3 is 16 residues. V lost 0 bases, J lost 12 bases, and 21 bases lay in between. From germline, CDR1 is SGHRS and CDR2 YFSETQ. Some clones are missing from TCRdb's copy, which holds only in-frame ones; the method was immunoSEQ multiplex PCR. The repertoire holds 90,000 to 100,000 clones, with 90% as singletons. This sequence originates from a woman under 30 in good health. V is TRBV5-1 and J is TRBJ1-4, with TRBD1 as a possible D gene (5 bases). Sequenced material: blood. The CDR3, as DNA: TGCGCCAGCAGCTTGGATGGTATCGGGGCACAAAGGGAACTGTTTTTT. It codes for CASSLDGIGAQRELFF.